A selection of T cell receptor beta chains follows, all from one sample in a study of cytomegalovirus exposure and HLA in healthy donors. Produced via immunoSEQ multiplex PCR; TCRdb's table is partial and in-frame only. The repertoire has around 70,000 clones, over 60% of them found once; the top ten carry 9% to 13%. Sequencing was performed on PBMCs. These receptors all come from a male donor in good health and CMV-seropositive. Each CDR3 is given with its conserved first and last residue. The D gene is left open where the match is weak. Clone size is given for some rows only: seen once, a few or many times, or a class if the clone is expanded.

j_gene,abundance,d_gene,v_gene,CDR3nt,CDR3aa
TRBJ2-3,.,TRBD2,TRBV5-6,TGTGCCAGCAGCGCGGCGCTAGCGGGGGTTCTCTCCAGCACAGATACGCAGTATTTT,CASSAALAGVLSSTDTQYF
TRBJ1-3,.,.,TRBV21-1,TGTGCCAGCAGCAGCCGTGAAAGAGGAAGGGGGGGTACCCTGTCTGGAAACACCGTATATTTT,CASSSRERGRGGTLSGNTVYF
TRBJ2-7,.,TRBD1,TRBV5-8,TGTGCCAGCAGCGTAACTACAGGGGGTTTCTTCTACGAGCAGTACTTC,CASSVTTGGFFYEQYF
TRBJ2-7,.,TRBD1,TRBV28,TGTGCCAGCAGTTTAGGGGGGGGACAGGGGGCCCACGAGCAGTACTTC,CASSLGGGQGAHEQYF
TRBJ2-3,.,TRBD2,TRBV7-3,TGTGCCAGCAGCTCCTTAGCGGGGGGGCCAGATACGCAGTATTTT,CASSSLAGGPDTQYF
TRBJ2-3,.,TRBD2,TRBV30,TGTGCCTGGAGTGTACTAGCGGGAGGTTCTACGCAGTATTTT,CAWSVLAGGSTQYF
TRBJ2-2,.,.,TRBV11-2,TGTGCCAGCAGCTTAGATCCCAGGGGCATGGTCACCGGGGAGCTGTTTTTT,CASSLDPRGMVTGELFF
TRBJ1-1,.,.,TRBV7-6,TGTGCCAGCAGCTTAGCAGGGGGTGGTACTGAAGCTTTCTTT,CASSLAGGGTEAFF
TRBJ1-4,.,.,TRBV21-1,TGTGCCAGCAGCCTTAGGGGGCAGCGTAATGAAAAACTGTTTTTT,CASSLRGQRNEKLFF
TRBJ2-7,.,TRBD2,TRBV6-1,TGTGCCAGCACCCAACTTAGCGGGAGGGCCTACGAGCAGTACTTC,CASTQLSGRAYEQYF
TRBJ1-1,once,TRBD1,TRBV6-4,TGTGCCAGCAGCAGAGACAGGGTGAACACTGAAGCTTTCTTT,CASSRDRVNTEAFF
TRBJ2-7,.,.,TRBV30,TGTGCCTGGAGTTATGGGGGGTCTATACGGGAGCAGTACTTC,CAWSYGGSIREQYF
TRBJ2-3,once,TRBD2,TRBV18,TGTGCCAGCTCACCACGACTAGCGGGAGGGAAGATGGACACAGATACGCAGTATTTT,CASSPRLAGGKMDTDTQYF
TRBJ2-7,.,.,TRBV7-9,TGTGCCAGCAGCCTAAACCCCTTAAGGACAGTCTACGAGCAGTACTTC,CASSLNPLRTVYEQYF
TRBJ2-2,.,.,TRBV30,TGTGCCTGGAGGACATCCGGGGAGCTGTTTTTT,CAWRTSGELFF
TRBJ2-5,.,TRBD2,TRBV30,TGTGCCTGGAGTGTACGCCTAGCGGGGTTTCAAGAGACCCAGTACTTC,CAWSVRLAGFQETQYF
TRBJ1-2,.,.,TRBV10-3,TGTGCCATCAGTGAAGGCGGAGACTATGGCTACACCTTC,CAISEGGDYGYTF
TRBJ2-7,.,.,TRBV7-8,TGTGCCAGCAGCTTACCCCGAAGACTAGATACCTACGAGCAGTACTTC,CASSLPRRLDTYEQYF
TRBJ2-7,few,.,TRBV7-3,TGTGCCAGCAGCTTTATTTCCTACGAGCAGTACTTC,CASSFISYEQYF
TRBJ2-7,.,.,TRBV27,TGTGCCAGCAGTGGAACCGGGACGGGAGTCTACGAGCAGTACTTC,CASSGTGTGVYEQYF
TRBJ2-7,few,TRBD1,TRBV30,TGTGCCTGGAGTGTTCCCGACAGGGTCCTCGACCAGCAGTACTTC,CAWSVPDRVLDQQYF
TRBJ1-5,.,TRBD1,TRBV2,TGTGCCAGCAGTGCGACCCGACAGGGATTGGGGAATAGCAATCAGCCCCAGCATTTT,CASSATRQGLGNSNQPQHF
TRBJ1-3,.,.,TRBV4-2,TGTGCCAGCAGCCAAGAGGTGGGGCTCGGAAACTCTGGAAACACCATATATTTT,CASSQEVGLGNSGNTIYF
TRBJ2-7,.,TRBD2,TRBV7-2,TGTGCCAGCAGCCCAGGACTAGCCTCCTACGAGCAGTACTTC,CASSPGLASYEQYF
TRBJ2-7,.,.,TRBV27,TGTGCCAGCAGTTTAGGGACAACCTACGAGCAGTACTTC,CASSLGTTYEQYF
TRBJ2-7,.,.,TRBV6-5,TGTGCCAGCAGTTACTCCTGGACAGCCTCCTACGAGCAGTACTTC,CASSYSWTASYEQYF
TRBJ2-2,.,.,TRBV6-1,TGTGCCAGCAGTGAAGCCCTGAACACCGGGGAGCTGTTTTTT,CASSEALNTGELFF
TRBJ2-7,.,.,TRBV7-9,TGTGCCAGCAGCCAGATATCCTACGAGCAGTACTTC,CASSQISYEQYF
TRBJ1-4,.,TRBD1,TRBV11-2,TGTGCCAGCAGCTTAGGTATACAGGGGGCTAATGAAAAACTGTTTTTT,CASSLGIQGANEKLFF
TRBJ1-5,.,.,TRBV6-1,TGTGCCAGCAGGAGACAGGTTAATAGCAATCAGCCCCAGCATTTT,CASRRQVNSNQPQHF
TRBJ2-7,.,TRBD1,TRBV5-1,TGCGCCGGCAGCTTGGAGGCAGGGGGATTTTACGAGCAGTACTTC,CAGSLEAGGFYEQYF
TRBJ2-7,.,TRBD2,TRBV7-8,TGTGCCAGCAGCTTAAGGACTAGCGGGACGAGTAGGTACGAGCAGTACTTC,CASSLRTSGTSRYEQYF
TRBJ2-7,once,TRBD1,TRBV18,TGTGCCAGCTCCTCTAACAGGGGAATCGGGGACGAGCAGTACTTC,CASSSNRGIGDEQYF
TRBJ2-2,few,.,TRBV5-1,TGCGCCAGCAGCTTGCTAGACACCGGGGAGCTGTTTTTT,CASSLLDTGELFF
TRBJ2-7,few,.,TRBV7-8,TGTGCCAGCAGCTTAGCGGCGGCTAGTTTGCAACAGTACTTC,CASSLAAASLQQYF
TRBJ2-3,.,.,TRBV11-2,TGTGCCAGCAGCTTTAACAGGGTAACCGATACGCAGTATTTT,CASSFNRVTDTQYF
TRBJ2-2,.,TRBD2,TRBV7-9,TGTGCCAGCAGCATCGGGACTAGCGGGACCGGGGAGCTGTTTTTT,CASSIGTSGTGELFF
TRBJ2-4,.,.,TRBV7-2,TGTGCCAGCAGCCCCCCTGGGGGCCACGTTACCAAAAACATTCAGTACTTC,CASSPPGGHVTKNIQYF
TRBJ2-2,few,TRBD1,TRBV6-4,TGTGCCAGCAGCAAGACAGGGGGCACCGGGGAGCTGTTTTTT,CASSKTGGTGELFF
TRBJ1-2,few,.,TRBV6-5,TGTGCCTGCACGTCCCTCGACAGACCCTATGGCTACACCTTC,CACTSLDRPYGYTF
TRBJ1-1,.,.,TRBV19,TGTGCCAGTATAGAAGATGAAGCTTTCTTT,CASIEDEAFF
TRBJ2-2,.,TRBD1,TRBV4-3,TGCGCCAGCAGCCGGGACAGGGGCGGGGAGCTGTTTTTT,CASSRDRGGELFF
TRBJ1-1,once,.,TRBV7-2,TGTGCCAGCAGTCTTCGGGGGGCAAACACTGAAGCTTTCTTT,CASSLRGANTEAFF
TRBJ1-1,.,TRBD1,TRBV18,TGTGCCAGCTCACCACAAGGACAGGGGAGGACTGAAGCTTTCTTT,CASSPQGQGRTEAFF
TRBJ2-7,once,TRBD2,TRBV11-2,TGTGCCAGCAGCCTAAACCGGGGGGGGTACGAGCAGTACTTC,CASSLNRGGYEQYF
TRBJ2-3,.,.,TRBV13,TGTGCCAGCAGCTTAGCTTCCGGGAATAGGGATACGCAGTATTTT,CASSLASGNRDTQYF
TRBJ2-7,.,TRBD1,TRBV7-6,TGTGCCAGCAGCTTAAATTGGGGACAGATCGACGAGCAGTACTTC,CASSLNWGQIDEQYF
TRBJ1-1,few,TRBD1,TRBV6-1,TGTGCCAGCAGTGGCCCGGGACAGGGGGCTAGGGCTGAAGCTTTCTTT,CASSGPGQGARAEAFF
TRBJ1-3,.,.,TRBV19,TGTGCCAGTAGTATCTACGGTCCAGGAGGCTCTGGAAACACCATATATTTT,CASSIYGPGGSGNTIYF
TRBJ2-2,.,.,TRBV11-3,TGTGCCAGCAGCTCGCAAAGGGGAAGAGACACCGGGGAGCTGTTTTTT,CASSSQRGRDTGELFF
TRBJ1-5,.,TRBD1,TRBV5-6,TGTGCCAGCAGCTTCACAGGGGGCGCATGGGGCAATCAGCCCCAGCATTTT,CASSFTGGAWGNQPQHF
TRBJ2-7,.,.,TRBV10-3,TGTGCCATCAGTGAGTCCGCGACGGGGAACGAGCAGTACTTC,CAISESATGNEQYF
TRBJ2-3,.,TRBD1,TRBV6-1,TGTGCCAGCAACAGGGACAGCGATACGCAGTATTTT,CASNRDSDTQYF
TRBJ1-1,.,.,TRBV7-9,TGTTCCAGCAGCCCAGGGGCGGGCTTGAACACTGAAGCTTTCTTT,CSSSPGAGLNTEAFF
TRBJ2-7,.,.,TRBV28,TGTGCCAGCCTCAGGGTCAGCTCCTACGAGCAGTACTTC,CASLRVSSYEQYF
TRBJ2-1,.,TRBD1,TRBV19,TGTGCCAGTACGCCGGGACAGCCCTACAATGAGCAGTTCTTC,CASTPGQPYNEQFF
TRBJ2-2,.,TRBD2,TRBV10-3,TGTGCCATCAGTGAACGAATACTAGCGGGAGGGACCGGGGAGCTGTTTTTT,CAISERILAGGTGELFF
TRBJ2-2,.,.,TRBV18,TGTGCCAGCTCACCACCGGGGCAACTGGCGAACACCGGGGAGCTGTTTTTT,CASSPPGQLANTGELFF
TRBJ2-7,.,.,TRBV9,TGTGCCAGCAGCGTAGGGGCTCCTAACTACGAGCAGTACTTC,CASSVGAPNYEQYF
TRBJ1-3,.,TRBD1,TRBV7-2,TGTGCCAGCAGCGCACAGGGGGCGCGGAACACCATATATTTT,CASSAQGARNTIYF